This TCR beta chain stems from a study of cytomegalovirus exposure and HLA in healthy donors. CDR1 is SGHKS, CDR2 YYEKEE, per germline (reference sequence). The CDR3 contains 15 residues. V was pared by 2 bases and J by 4 bases, with 15 bases between. This PCR relied on a set of 60 Vbeta primers and 13 Jbeta primers. Original processing methods: An analysis that came later counted some 81 million unique TCR beta chains, approximately 10 million shared. This table comes from immunoSEQ multiplex PCR, and its TCRdb copy is limited to in-frame clones, with some not included. That table gives V, J and clone size, and the DNA gave D and trimming. The sample lists hundreds of thousands of clones, 60% to 80% occurring once.

The sample comprised PBMCs. This sequence originates from a man younger than 35 in good health and CMV-seronegative. The genes are TRBV5-5 and TRBJ1-1; no firm D call. Written as DNA, the CDR3 is TGTGCCAGCAGCTTAGCGGTTTCTGCCTCCACTGAAGCTTTCTTT. Protein sequence: CASSLAVSASTEAFF.